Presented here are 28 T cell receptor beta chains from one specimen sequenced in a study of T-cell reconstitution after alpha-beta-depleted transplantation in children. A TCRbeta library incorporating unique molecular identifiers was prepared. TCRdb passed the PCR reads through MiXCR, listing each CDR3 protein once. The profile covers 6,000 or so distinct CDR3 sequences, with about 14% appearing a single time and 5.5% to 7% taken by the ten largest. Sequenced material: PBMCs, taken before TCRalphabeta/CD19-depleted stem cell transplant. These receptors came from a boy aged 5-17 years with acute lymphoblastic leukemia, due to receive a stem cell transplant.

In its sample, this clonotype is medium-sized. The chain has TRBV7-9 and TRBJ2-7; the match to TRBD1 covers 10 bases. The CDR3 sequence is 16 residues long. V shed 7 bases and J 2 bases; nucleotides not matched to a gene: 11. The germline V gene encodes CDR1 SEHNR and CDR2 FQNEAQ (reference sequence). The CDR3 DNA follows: TGTGCCAGCACCCAGCTGGGGACAGGGGTCGCCTACGAGCAGTACTTC. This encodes CASTQLGTGVAYEQYF. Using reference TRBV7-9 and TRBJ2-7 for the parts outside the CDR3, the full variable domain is DTGVSQNPRHKITKRGQNVTFRCDPISEHNRLYWYRQTLGQGPEFLTYFQNEAQLEKSRLLSDRFSAERPKGSFSTLEIQRTEQGDSAMYLCASTQLGTGVAYEQYFGPGTRLTVT.

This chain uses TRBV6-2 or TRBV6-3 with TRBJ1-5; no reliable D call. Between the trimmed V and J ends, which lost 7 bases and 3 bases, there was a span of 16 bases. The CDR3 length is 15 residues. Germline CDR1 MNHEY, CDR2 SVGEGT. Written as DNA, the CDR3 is TGTGCCAGCAACTCGAGCCGAGCATTCAATCAGCCCCAGCATTTT. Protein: CASNSSRAFNQPQHF.

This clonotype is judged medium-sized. CDR3 amino acids: CASNRLAGGRTGELFF. For the CDR3, the DNA is TGCGCCAGCAACCGACTAGCGGGGGGGCGCACCGGGGAGCTGTTTTTT. This chain connects TRBV4-1 to TRBJ2-2, with 14 bases matching TRBD2. This CDR3 contains 16 residues. Germline lookup yields CDR1 MGHRA and CDR2 YSYEKL. Trimming removed 7 bases from V and 4 bases from J; junction bases left unmatched: 5.

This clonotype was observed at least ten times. The CDR3 spells CSAGLRAIEQFF. CDR3 bases: TGCAGCGCTGGCCTCCGGGCCATTGAGCAGTTCTTC. This sequence joins TRBV29-1 and TRBJ2-1; D is unresolved. Per the germline V gene, CDR1 is SQVTM and CDR2 is ANQGSEA. CDR3 length equals 12 residues. V lost 7 bases, J lost 9 bases, and 16 bases lay in between.

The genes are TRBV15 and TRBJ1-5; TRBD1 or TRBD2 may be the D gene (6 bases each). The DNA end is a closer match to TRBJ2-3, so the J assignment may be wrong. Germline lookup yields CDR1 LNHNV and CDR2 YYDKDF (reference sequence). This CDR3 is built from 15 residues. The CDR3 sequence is CATSSDGGGNQPQYF. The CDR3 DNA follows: TGTGCCACCAGCAGCGACGGGGGCGGTAATCAGCCCCAGTATTTT.

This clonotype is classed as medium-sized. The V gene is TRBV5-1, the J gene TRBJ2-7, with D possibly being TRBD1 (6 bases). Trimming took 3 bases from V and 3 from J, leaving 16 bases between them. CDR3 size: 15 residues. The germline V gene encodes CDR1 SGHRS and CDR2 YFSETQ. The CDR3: CASSYQTGLNYEQYF. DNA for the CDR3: TGCGCCAGCAGCTACCAGACAGGTCTAAACTACGAGCAGTACTTC.

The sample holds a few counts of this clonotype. Here the CDR3 reads CASSVEWIGELFF. The CDR3 region has the DNA TGTGCCAGCAGTGTCGAGTGGATCGGGGAGCTGTTTTTT. This rearrangement joins TRBV25-1 to TRBJ2-2; D remains ambiguous. In germline, CDR1 is MGHDK, CDR2 SYGVNS. V was cut by 4 bases and J by 7 bases, with 10 bases left in between. CDR3 size: 13 residues. Variable domain in full (rest from reference TRBV25-1 and TRBJ2-2): EADIYQTPRYLVIGTGKKITLECSQTMGHDKMYWYQQDPGMELHLIHYSYGVNSTEKGDLSSESTVSRIRTEHFPLTLESARPSHTSQYLCASSVEWIGELFFGEGSRLTVL.

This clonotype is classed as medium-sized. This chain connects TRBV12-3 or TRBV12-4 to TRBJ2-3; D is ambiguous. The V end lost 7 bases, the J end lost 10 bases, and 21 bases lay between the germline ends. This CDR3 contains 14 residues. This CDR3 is CASKVAGPRSAQYF. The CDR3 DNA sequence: TGTGCCAGCAAAGTGGCCGGGCCTCGCTCTGCGCAGTATTTT.

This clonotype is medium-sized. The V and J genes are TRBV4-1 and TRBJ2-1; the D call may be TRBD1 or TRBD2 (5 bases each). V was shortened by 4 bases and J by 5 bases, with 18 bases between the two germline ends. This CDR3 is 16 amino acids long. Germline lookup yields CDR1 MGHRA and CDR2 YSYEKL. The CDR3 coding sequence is TGCGCCAGCAGCCGGATCGGGGCCCTGATGGACAATGAGCAGTTCTTC. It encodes CASSRIGALMDNEQFF.

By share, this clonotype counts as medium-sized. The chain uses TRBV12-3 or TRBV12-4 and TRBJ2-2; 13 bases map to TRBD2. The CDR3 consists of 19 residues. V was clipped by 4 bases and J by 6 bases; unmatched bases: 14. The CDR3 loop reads CASSSPGTSGINPPGELFF. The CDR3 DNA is TGTGCCAGCAGTTCTCCCGGGACTAGCGGGATCAACCCCCCCGGGGAGCTGTTTTTT.

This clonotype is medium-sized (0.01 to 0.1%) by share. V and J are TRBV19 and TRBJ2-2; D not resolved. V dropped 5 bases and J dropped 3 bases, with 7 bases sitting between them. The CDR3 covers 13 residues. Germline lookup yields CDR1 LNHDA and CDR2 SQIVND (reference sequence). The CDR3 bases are TGTGCCAGTAGTTCAGAATACACCGGGGAGCTGTTTTTT. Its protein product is CASSSEYTGELFF.

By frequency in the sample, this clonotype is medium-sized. CDR3 region: CASSFPGLLPYEQYF. CDR3 DNA sequence: TGTGCCAGCAGTTTTCCGGGGTTGCTTCCCTACGAGCAGTACTTC. The chain couples TRBV28 to TRBJ2-7; perhaps TRBD2 as D (5 bases). The CDR3 spans 15 residues. The V and J ends lost 3 bases and 2 bases respectively, with 14 bases between them. Germline V gene lookup returns CDR1 MDHEN and CDR2 SYDVKM.

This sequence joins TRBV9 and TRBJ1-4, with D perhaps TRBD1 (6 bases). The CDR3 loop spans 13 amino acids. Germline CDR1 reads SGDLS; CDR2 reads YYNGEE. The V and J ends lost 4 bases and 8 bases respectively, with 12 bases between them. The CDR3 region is CASSRGTEEKLFF. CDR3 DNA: TGTGCCAGCAGCAGGGGGACGGAGGAAAAACTGTTTTTT.

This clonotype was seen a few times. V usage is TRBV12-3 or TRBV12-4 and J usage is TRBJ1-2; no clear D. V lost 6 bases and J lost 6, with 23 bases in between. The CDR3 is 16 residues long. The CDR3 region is CASRSLKDAVPNGYTF. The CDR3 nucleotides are TGTGCCAGCAGATCACTTAAAGACGCGGTCCCGAATGGCTACACCTTC.

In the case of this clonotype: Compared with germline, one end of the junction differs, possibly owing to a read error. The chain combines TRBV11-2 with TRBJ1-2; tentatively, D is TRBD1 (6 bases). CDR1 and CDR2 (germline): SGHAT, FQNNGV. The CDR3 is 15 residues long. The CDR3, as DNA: TGTCCCAGCAGCCCCCAGAAAGGGGGGAGCTATGGCTACACCTTC. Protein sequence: CPSSPQKGGSYGYTF.

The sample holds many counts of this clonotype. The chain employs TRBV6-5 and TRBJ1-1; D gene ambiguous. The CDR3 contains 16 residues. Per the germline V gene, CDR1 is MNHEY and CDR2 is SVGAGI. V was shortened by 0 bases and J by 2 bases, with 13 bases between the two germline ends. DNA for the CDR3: TGTGCCAGCAGTTACTCGGGCAGACGGTTCAACACTGAAGCTTTCTTT. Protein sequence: CASSYSGRRFNTEAFF.

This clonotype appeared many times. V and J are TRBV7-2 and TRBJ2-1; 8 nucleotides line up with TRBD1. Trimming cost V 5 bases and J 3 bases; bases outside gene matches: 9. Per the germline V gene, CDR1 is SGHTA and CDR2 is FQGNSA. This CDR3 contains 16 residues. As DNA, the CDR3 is TGTGCCAGCAGCATGGACAGGGTAGGAGGCTACAATGAGCAGTTCTTC. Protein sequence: CASSMDRVGGYNEQFF.

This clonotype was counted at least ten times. CDR3 residues: CASSRTSGAGTQYF. The CDR3 region has the DNA TGTGCCAGCAGTCGGACTAGCGGTGCCGGTACGCAGTATTTT. V gene TRBV12-3 or TRBV12-4 combines with J gene TRBJ2-3; 10 bases match TRBD2. CDR3 length: 14 residues. Trimming took 5 bases from V and 8 from J; bases not matched to a gene: 7.

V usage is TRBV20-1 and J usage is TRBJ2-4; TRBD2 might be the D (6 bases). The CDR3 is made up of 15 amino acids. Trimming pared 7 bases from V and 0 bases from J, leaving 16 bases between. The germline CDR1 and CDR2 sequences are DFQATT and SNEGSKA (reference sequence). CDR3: CSGRATGVAKNIQYF. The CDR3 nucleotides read TGCAGTGGTAGGGCGACGGGAGTAGCCAAAAACATTCAGTACTTC.

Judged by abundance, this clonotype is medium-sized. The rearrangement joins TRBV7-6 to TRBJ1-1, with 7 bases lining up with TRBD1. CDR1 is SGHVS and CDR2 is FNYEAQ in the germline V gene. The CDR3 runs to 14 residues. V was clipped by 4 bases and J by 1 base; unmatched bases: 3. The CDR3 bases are TGTGCCAGCAGCTCCGGGACAGCGAACACTGAAGCTTTCTTT. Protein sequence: CASSSGTANTEAFF.

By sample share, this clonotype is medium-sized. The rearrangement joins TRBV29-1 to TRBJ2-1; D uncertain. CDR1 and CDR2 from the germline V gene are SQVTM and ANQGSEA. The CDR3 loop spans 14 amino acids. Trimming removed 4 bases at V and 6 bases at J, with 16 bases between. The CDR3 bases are TGCAGCGTTGGGAAGGCGGTCCCATTCAATGAGCAGTTCTTC. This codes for CSVGKAVPFNEQFF.

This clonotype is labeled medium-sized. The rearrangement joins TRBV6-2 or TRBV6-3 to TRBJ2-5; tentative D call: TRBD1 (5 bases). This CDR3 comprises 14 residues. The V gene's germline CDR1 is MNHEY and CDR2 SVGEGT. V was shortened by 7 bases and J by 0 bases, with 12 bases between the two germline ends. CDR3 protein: CASNKQEYQETQYF. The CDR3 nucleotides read TGTGCCAGCAATAAACAGGAGTACCAAGAGACCCAGTACTTC.

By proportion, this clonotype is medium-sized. The CDR3 loop is CASSQESRVIYEQYF. The CDR3 region has the DNA TGCGCCAGCAGCCAAGAGTCCAGGGTGATCTACGAGCAGTACTTC. The J gene is TRBJ2-7, the V gene TRBV4-1, with a tentative D call TRBD1 (5 bases). Trimming took off 0 bases at V and 3 bases at J, with 12 bases between the two ends. The CDR3 loop spans 15 amino acids. The germline V gene encodes CDR1 MGHRA and CDR2 YSYEKL.

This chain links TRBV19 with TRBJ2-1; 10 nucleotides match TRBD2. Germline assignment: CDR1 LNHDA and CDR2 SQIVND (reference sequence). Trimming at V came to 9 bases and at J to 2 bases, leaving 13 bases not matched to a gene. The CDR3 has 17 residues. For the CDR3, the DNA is TGTGCCAGGGGCCCTGGGCCCGGGACTAGCGCCTACAATGAGCAGTTCTTC. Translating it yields CARGPGPGTSAYNEQFF.

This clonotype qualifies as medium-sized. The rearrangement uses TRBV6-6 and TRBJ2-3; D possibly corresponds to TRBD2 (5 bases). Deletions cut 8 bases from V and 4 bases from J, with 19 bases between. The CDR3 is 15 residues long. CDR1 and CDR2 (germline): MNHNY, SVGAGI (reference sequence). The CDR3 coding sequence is TGTGCCAGCCGGCCCCTGGGCCCCGGGGCAGATACGCAGTATTTT. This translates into CASRPLGPGADTQYF.

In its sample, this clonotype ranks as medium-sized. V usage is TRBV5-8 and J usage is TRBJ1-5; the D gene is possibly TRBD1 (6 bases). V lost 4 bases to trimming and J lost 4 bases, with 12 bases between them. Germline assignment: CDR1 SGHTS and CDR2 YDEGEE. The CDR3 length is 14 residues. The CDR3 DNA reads TGTGCCAGCAGCCCGGGACAATGGAATCAGCCCCAGCATTTT. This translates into CASSPGQWNQPQHF.

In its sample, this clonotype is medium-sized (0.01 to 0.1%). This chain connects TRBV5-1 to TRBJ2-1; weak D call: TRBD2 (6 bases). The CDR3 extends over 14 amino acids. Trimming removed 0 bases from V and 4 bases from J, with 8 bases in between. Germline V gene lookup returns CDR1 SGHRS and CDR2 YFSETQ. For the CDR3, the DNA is TGCGCCAGCAGCTTGGATAGCGGTTACAATGAGCAGTTCTTC. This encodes CASSLDSGYNEQFF.

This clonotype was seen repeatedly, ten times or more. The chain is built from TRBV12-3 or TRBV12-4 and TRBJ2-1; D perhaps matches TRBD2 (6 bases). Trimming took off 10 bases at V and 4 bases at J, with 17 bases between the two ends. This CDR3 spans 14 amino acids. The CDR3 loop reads CATRRRGLYNEQFF. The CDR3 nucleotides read TGTGCCACCCGGCGGAGGGGACTTTACAATGAGCAGTTCTTC.